This T cell receptor (beta chain) was retrieved from a study of blood T cell repertoires in COVID-19. About the study: The United States, Italy and Spain provided the acute and convalescent COVID-19 samples. From T cells, B-cell-depleted T cells, or PBMCs came the material, which was cDNA or gDNA.

The CDR3 has 16 residues. The V and J ends lost 0 bases and 6 bases, in that order; junction bases with no gene match: 9. Germline V lookup: CDR1 LGHNA, CDR2 YNFKEQ. As handled by the study authors: Quantification of nucleated cells was approximated via reference gene primer amplification. Method: immunoSEQ multiplex PCR; TCRdb's copy keeps in-frame clones and lacks some. For V, J and clone size, that table is used; D and trimming come from the DNA. The sample consists of fewer than 110,000 clones, 84% of them appearing once. The receptor was derived from a human donor in a cohort sampled during active COVID-19. The chain is built from TRBV4-2 and TRBJ1-2; 8 nucleotides align to TRBD1. The material sequenced was peripheral blood. The CDR3 loop reads CASSQDLLGQVNGYTF. The CDR3 nucleotides read TGTGCCAGCAGCCAAGATTTGTTGGGACAGGTTAATGGCTACACCTTC.